This passage covers 13 T cell receptor beta chains from one sample sequenced in a study of shared clonotypes between healthy human individuals. Only in-frame clones appear in the TCRdb table, and some are missing; sequencing was by immunoSEQ multiplex PCR. The data show 400,000 or so clones, just over 95% seen once. The sequenced material came from memory CD8+ T cells sorted from blood. Subset defined: CD45RO+ cells pooled with CCR7-negative TemRA cells. These receptors all come from a man aged 25-45 years in good health.

V gene TRBV28 combines with J gene TRBJ1-3; D possibly corresponds to TRBD1 (6 bases). CDR3 length: 16 residues. The germline CDR1 and CDR2 sequences are MDHEN and SYDVKM. V lost 5 bases and J lost 0, with 14 bases in between. The CDR3 spells CASSLLDRTSGNTIYF. The CDR3 coding sequence is TGTGCCAGCAGTCTACTAGACAGGACCTCTGGAAACACCATATATTTT.

This chain joins TRBV28 and TRBJ2-7; the match to TRBD2 covers 14 bases. The CDR3 loop spans 19 amino acids. Germline loops: CDR1 MDHEN, CDR2 SYDVKM. Unmatched junction bases numbered 11, after V lost 4 bases and J lost 0 bases. CDR3 nucleotides: TGTGCCAGCAGTTCGACAGGGGGCGGGACTAGCGGGAGCTCCTACGAGCAGTACTTC. Encoded protein: CASSSTGGGTSGSSYEQYF.

This clone was detected only a few times. CDR3 DNA sequence: TGTGCCTGGAGTGTACGGGGTTACGCTTTCTTT. As protein: CAWSVRGYAFF. The V and J genes are TRBV30 and TRBJ1-1; D unclear. Germline V gives CDR1 GTSNPN, CDR2 SVGIG (reference sequence). The CDR3 totals 11 residues. The V end was cut by 0 bases, the J end by 11 bases, with 10 bases between.

V usage is TRBV6-4 and J usage is TRBJ2-7, with 10 bases matching TRBD2. V was pared by 5 bases and J by 0 bases, with 4 bases of the junction left unmatched. The length of the CDR3 is 15 residues. CDR1 is MRHNA, CDR2 SNTAGT, per germline. In DNA, the CDR3 is TGTGCCAGCAGTTTGATAGCGGGAGGCTCCTACGAGCAGTACTTC. Amino acids: CASSLIAGGSYEQYF.

The chain carries TRBV28 and TRBJ1-2; no reliable D call. Trimming shortened V by 7 bases and J by 6 bases, and 15 bases separated the two germline ends. This CDR3 has 13 amino acids. Germline-derived CDR1 and CDR2 are MDHEN and SYDVKM. CDR3 sequence reads: CASNGGPFHGYTF. For the CDR3, the DNA is TGTGCCAGCAACGGTGGGCCCTTCCATGGCTACACCTTC.

The gene calls are TRBV6-1 and TRBJ2-1; 7 bases line up with TRBD1. The length of the CDR3 is 18 residues. Losses at the gene ends were 3 bases for V and 0 bases for J; bases not matched to a gene: 11. Germline V gives CDR1 MNHNS, CDR2 SASEGT. The CDR3 here is CASSEPLQGPSSYNEQFF. Here the CDR3 DNA reads TGTGCCAGCAGTGAGCCCCTACAGGGGCCCAGCTCCTACAATGAGCAGTTCTTC.

The rearrangement links TRBV11-2 to TRBJ2-7, with 8 bases identical to TRBD2. CDR1 and CDR2 (germline): SGHAT, FQNNGV. With 3 bases clipped from V and 3 bases from J, the junction kept 1 base outside the gene matches. The CDR3 sequence is 13 residues long. The CDR3 DNA follows: TGTGCCAGCAGCTTTAGCGGGATCTACGAGCAGTACTTC. This gives the protein CASSFSGIYEQYF. Variable domain in full (rest from reference TRBV11-2 and TRBJ2-7): EAGVAQSPRYKIIEKRQSVAFWCNPISGHATLYWYQQILGQGPKLLIQFQNNGVVDDSQLPKDRFSAERLKGVDSTLKIQPAKLEDSAVYLCASSFSGIYEQYFGPGTRLTVT.

The rearrangement uses TRBV6-5 and TRBJ2-1, with 7 nucleotides matching TRBD1. This CDR3 is 14 amino acids long. After removal of 0 bases from V and 6 bases from J, the junction contained 2 bases not matched to a gene. Per the germline V gene, CDR1 is MNHEY and CDR2 is SVGAGI. The CDR3 protein is CASSYSRGSNEQFF. DNA of the CDR3: TGTGCCAGCAGTTACTCCAGGGGGAGCAATGAGCAGTTCTTC.

This sequence joins TRBV2 and TRBJ1-2; 8 nucleotides agree with TRBD1. The ends lost 1 base at V and 2 bases at J; junction bases unmatched: 0. The CDR3 sequence is 14 residues long. The germline V gene encodes CDR1 SNHLY and CDR2 FYNNEI. The CDR3 region has the DNA TGTGCCAGCAGTGAAGGACAGGGGAACTATGGCTACACCTTC. Translating gives CASSEGQGNYGYTF.

This chain links TRBV19 with TRBJ2-7, with 7 bases identical to TRBD1. CDR1 and CDR2 (germline): LNHDA, SQIVND (reference sequence). V dropped 1 base and J dropped 0; count of bases not matched to a gene: 3. The CDR3 sequence is 15 residues long. CDR3 in amino acids: CASSIATGPSYEQYF. In DNA form, the CDR3 reads TGTGCCAGTAGTATAGCGACAGGGCCCTCCTACGAGCAGTACTTC.

As DNA, the CDR3 is TGCGCCAGCAGCCGGGACAGGATCTACGAGCAGTACTTC. It is translated as CASSRDRIYEQYF. The rearrangement uses TRBV10-1 and TRBJ2-7; 8 bases map to TRBD1. The CDR3 consists of 13 residues. The V segment lost 6 bases and the J segment 3 bases; nucleotides outside the gene matches: 4. Looked up from germline, CDR1 is WNHNN and CDR2 is SYGVQD (reference sequence).

The V and J genes are TRBV15 and TRBJ1-5, with TRBD1 as a possible D gene (6 bases). CDR3 length equals 20 residues. Looked up from germline, CDR1 is LNHNV and CDR2 is YYDKDF (reference sequence). The V gene lost 3 bases and the J gene lost 0 bases, with 24 bases spanning the gap. CDR3 loop: CATSRGANPDSPYSNQPQHF. The CDR3 coding sequence is TGTGCCACCAGCAGGGGGGCCAATCCCGACTCGCCATATAGCAATCAGCCCCAGCATTTT.

Concerning this clone: The sample carries other DNA sequences with the same CDR3. The V call is TRBV5-6, the J call TRBJ1-2; D remains unclear. Germline CDR1 is SGHDT and CDR2 is YYEEEE. Trimming removed 0 bases from V and 5 bases from J, with 2 bases in between. The CDR3 covers 11 residues. The CDR3 region is CASSLGYGYTF. The CDR3 DNA reads TGTGCCAGCAGCTTGGGATATGGCTACACCTTC.